This T cell receptor beta chain comes out of a study of shared clonotypes between healthy human individuals. Germline lookup yields CDR1 SEHNR and CDR2 FQNEAQ (reference sequence). The CDR3 loop spans 12 amino acids. The V and J ends lost 5 bases and 5 bases respectively, with 8 bases between them. CD45RO-negative cells were positively selected for CCR7, leaving out terminally differentiated effector memory CD45RA+ cells. Comments on this clone: Its antigen is as yet unknown.

Only in-frame clones appear in the TCRdb table, and some are missing; sequencing was by immunoSEQ multiplex PCR. The data contain roughly 650,000 clones, approximately 96% of them singletons. Findings and limits, study-wide: Few donors limited the genetic and exposure-history diversity represented. Lower generation probabilities were found for non-shared clonotypes than for those shared by all four donors.

The receptor comes from a woman aged 25 to 39 in good health. The chain couples TRBV7-9 to TRBJ2-3; D gene uncertain. The sequenced sample was naive CD8+ T cells sorted from blood. The CDR3 spells CASSRSGDTQYF. In DNA form, the CDR3 reads TGTGCCAGCAGCAGATCGGGAGATACGCAGTATTTT.